The rows below give T cell receptor beta chains drawn from one sample of a study of T cells after posttransplantation cyclophosphamide. Sequenced by immunoSEQ multiplex PCR; TCRdb stores in-frame clones only, minus some. The sample offers some 17,000 clones and no singletons, the top ten holding 0.54%. Sequencing was performed on PBMCs, taken after allogeneic stem cell transplant with posttransplant cyclophosphamide. Receptors were obtained from a female patient aged 25-39 years who received an allogeneic stem cell transplant from a related donor, was CMV-positive, and had no GVHD. Part of the T cells may come from the graft donor. CDR3s include the opening cysteine and the closing phenylalanine or tryptophan. The D gene is left open where the match is weak. A row's size may be missing; if present it is once, few, many or a size class.

v_call	d_call	j_call	clone_size	cdr3_nt	cdr3_aa
TRBV7-9	NA	TRBJ2-1	many	TGTGCCAGCAGCTTAGACAGCCCCGCAGGGGAGCAGTTCTTC	CASSLDSPAGEQFF
TRBV27	TRBD2	TRBJ2-7	many	TGTGCCAGCAGTTTTTCCCGGACTAGCGGACCCTACGAGCAGTACTTC	CASSFSRTSGPYEQYF
TRBV30	NA	TRBJ2-7	many	TGTGCCGCGTCATGGACTCTATATCCCCCCTACGAGCAGTACTTC	CAASWTLYPPYEQYF
TRBV15	TRBD2	TRBJ2-2	many	TGTGCCACCAGCAGATCTCTAGCGGGAGCCGGGGAGCTGTTTTTT	CATSRSLAGAGELFF
TRBV10-3	TRBD2	TRBJ2-7	many	TGTGCCATCACTACTGGGCTAGCGGGCGAGCAGTACTTC	CAITTGLAGEQYF
TRBV13	NA	TRBJ2-3	many	TGTGCCAGCTGTGACCGGTCGGGGGACACAGATACGCAGTATTTT	CASCDRSGDTDTQYF
TRBV28	TRBD2	TRBJ2-7	many	TGTGCCACCCAAGCGGGACCCTACGTCGAGCAGTACTTC	CATQAGPYVEQYF
TRBV27	NA	TRBJ1-5	many	TGTGCCAGCAGTTTTACCAGGGGACCGAAATATAGCAATCAGCCCCAGCATTTT	CASSFTRGPKYSNQPQHF
TRBV6-5	NA	TRBJ1-5	NA	TGTGCCAGCAGTTTTGTCCAGGCGCGTCAGCCCCAGCATTTT	CASSFVQARQPQHF
TRBV6-5	NA	TRBJ2-3	many	TGTGCCAGCAGTTACCTCCCGGGAGATGGGACAGATACGCAGTATTTT	CASSYLPGDGTDTQYF
TRBV5-4	TRBD1	TRBJ2-2	many	TGTGCCAGCAGCGCCGGGACAGGGATCACCGGGGAGCTGTTTTTT	CASSAGTGITGELFF
TRBV28	TRBD2	TRBJ2-1	many	TGTGCCAGCAGTGGGGGACTAGCGGGAGGAGCCAGCTTTATTTACAATGAGCAGTTCTTC	CASSGGLAGGASFIYNEQFF
TRBV27	NA	TRBJ2-3	many	TGTGCCAGCAGTTTATACCCCAGGAACGACCCCACAGATACGCAGTATTTT	CASSLYPRNDPTDTQYF
TRBV6-5	TRBD2	TRBJ2-1	many	TGTGCCAGCAGTTACGGGACTACCTTACAACAGTTCTTC	CASSYGTTLQQFF
TRBV7-8	NA	TRBJ2-7	many	TGTGCCAGCAGCTTAGCGCTGGTAACAGGTGGGATTCTCTACGAGCAGTACTTC	CASSLALVTGGILYEQYF
TRBV2	TRBD2	TRBJ2-1	many	TGTGCCAGCAGTGAACAGGGACTAGCTTCGAGTGAGCAGTTCTTC	CASSEQGLASSEQFF
TRBV5-1	NA	TRBJ1-2	many	TGCGCCAGCAGCCCCCTGACTCTGGGGCGCTATGGCTACACCTTC	CASSPLTLGRYGYTF
TRBV30	TRBD2	TRBJ2-7	many	TGTGCCTGGTCTAGCGGGAGCCCCCCCTACGAGCAGTACTTC	CAWSSGSPPYEQYF
TRBV7-9	NA	TRBJ2-7	many	TGTGCCAGCAGCAAGAAGGGAGACGGGTACGAGCAGTACTTC	CASSKKGDGYEQYF
TRBV4-2	NA	TRBJ2-3	many	TGTGCCAGCAGCCAACCCATCCGTCAGGGTCCCAACACAGATACGCAGTATTTT	CASSQPIRQGPNTDTQYF
TRBV13	TRBD2	TRBJ2-1	many	TGTGCCAGCAGCTTTCTCGGAGGGCTAGCGGGAGCGGGGTCCTACAATGAGCAGTTCTTC	CASSFLGGLAGAGSYNEQFF
TRBV30	TRBD1	TRBJ1-6	few	TGTGCCTGGAGTCTTTCAGGGACAGTCTATAATTCACCCCTCCACTTT	CAWSLSGTVYNSPLHF
TRBV10-1	NA	TRBJ2-1	many	TGCGCCAGCAGTGAGCACACCTACAATGAGCAGTTCTTC	CASSEHTYNEQFF
TRBV29-1	TRBD2	TRBJ2-1	many	TGCAGCGTTGATTCTAGCGGGAGCAATGAGCAGTTCTTC	CSVDSSGSNEQFF
TRBV10-1	NA	TRBJ2-1	many	TGCGCCAGCAGTGAGTCTGGAGACAATGAGCAGTTCTTC	CASSESGDNEQFF
TRBV4-3	NA	TRBJ2-7	many	TGCGCCAGCAGCCAAGAGTTACGGGACATCCTCTCCTACGAGCAGTACTTC	CASSQELRDILSYEQYF